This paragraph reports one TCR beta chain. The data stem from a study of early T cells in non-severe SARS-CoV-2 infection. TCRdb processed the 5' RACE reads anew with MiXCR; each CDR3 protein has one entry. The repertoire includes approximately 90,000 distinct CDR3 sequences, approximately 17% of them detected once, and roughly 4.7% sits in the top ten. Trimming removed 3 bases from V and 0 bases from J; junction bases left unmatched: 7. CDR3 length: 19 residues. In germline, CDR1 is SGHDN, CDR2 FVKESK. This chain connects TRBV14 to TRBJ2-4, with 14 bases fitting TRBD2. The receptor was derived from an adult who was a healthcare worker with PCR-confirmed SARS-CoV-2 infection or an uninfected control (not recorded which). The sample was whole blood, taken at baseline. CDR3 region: CASSHLPGLAGEAKNIQYF. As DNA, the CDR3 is TGTGCCAGCAGCCACTTACCGGGACTAGCGGGAGAAGCCAAAAACATTCAGTACTTC. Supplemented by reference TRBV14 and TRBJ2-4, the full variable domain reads EAGVTQFPSHSVIEKGQTVTLRCDPISGHDNLYWYRRVMGKEIKFLLHFVKESKQDESGMPNNRFLAERTGGTYSTLKVQPAELEDSGVYFCASSHLPGLAGEAKNIQYFGAGTRLSVL.